Sequencing of this TCR beta chain was carried out in a study of cytomegalovirus exposure and HLA in healthy donors. Use of 60 Vbeta and 13 Jbeta primers characterized the PCR. TCRdb's table, derived via immunoSEQ multiplex PCR, lists solely in-frame clones and lacks some. This sample carries approximately 93,000 clones, about four fifths of them seen once, and the ten largest clones take over 3%. For this clone: Its antigen is unidentified.

Study-wide findings and caveats: The dataset shows that most TCR sequences were rare, while some public TCRs occurred in many donors.

The V end was cut by 3 bases, the J end by 8 bases, with 16 bases between. The CDR3 is made up of 15 amino acids. Germline CDR1 reads SGHTA; CDR2 reads FQGNSA. The specimen was PBMCs. The receptor comes from a man aged 45 to 65 in good health and CMV-seronegative. The chain combines TRBV7-2 with TRBJ1-4; the D gene is possibly TRBD1 (6 bases). The CDR3 region is CASSFTTGIGEKLFF. The CDR3 DNA reads as TGTGCCAGCAGCTTTACTACAGGGATTGGCGAAAAACTGTTTTTT.